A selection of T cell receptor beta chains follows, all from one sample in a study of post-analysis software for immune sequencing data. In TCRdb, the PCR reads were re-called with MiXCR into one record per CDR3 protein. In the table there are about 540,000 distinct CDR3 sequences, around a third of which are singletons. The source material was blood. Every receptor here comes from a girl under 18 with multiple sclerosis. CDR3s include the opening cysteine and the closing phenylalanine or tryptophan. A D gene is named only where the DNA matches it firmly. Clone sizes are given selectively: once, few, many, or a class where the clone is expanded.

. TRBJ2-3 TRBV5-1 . CASSLGGVRSGDTQYF TGCGCCAGCAGCTTGGGAGGAGTTCGTTCGGGAGATACGCAGTATTTT
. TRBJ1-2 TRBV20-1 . CSASGQNLYGYTF TGCAGTGCTAGCGGGCAGAACCTCTATGGCTACACCTTC
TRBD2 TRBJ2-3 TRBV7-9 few CASSSPRGGGNTDTQYF TGTGCCAGCAGCTCCCCGAGGGGCGGGGGGAACACAGATACGCAGTATTTT
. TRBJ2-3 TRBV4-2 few CASSLGSSDTDTQYF TGTGCCAGCAGCCTCGGGAGCTCCGACACAGATACGCAGTATTTT
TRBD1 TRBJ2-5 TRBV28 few CASSGQEFQETQYF TGTGCCAGCAGTGGACAGGAGTTTCAAGAGACCCAGTACTTC
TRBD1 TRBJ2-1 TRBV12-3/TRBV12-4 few CASSLNRGHNEQFF TGTGCCAGCAGTTTAAACAGGGGACACAATGAGCAGTTCTTC
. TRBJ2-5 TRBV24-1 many CATSDFREETQYF TGTGCCACCAGTGACTTCCGAGAAGAGACCCAGTACTTC
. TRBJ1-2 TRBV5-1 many CASSLEANYGYTF TGCGCCAGCAGCTTGGAGGCTAACTATGGCTACACCTTC
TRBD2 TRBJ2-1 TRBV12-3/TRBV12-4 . CASSPRAGDSNNEQFF TGTGCCAGCAGTCCTAGGGCGGGGGATTCTAACAATGAGCAGTTCTTC
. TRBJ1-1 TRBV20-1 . CSAMIPGQPATEAFF TGCAGTGCAATGATTCCGGGACAACCAGCGACTGAAGCTTTCTTT
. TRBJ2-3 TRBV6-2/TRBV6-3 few CASLLATSDTQYF TGTGCCAGTCTGTTGGCAACGAGTGATACGCAGTATTTT
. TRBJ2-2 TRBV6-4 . CASSASPGTGELFF TGTGCCAGCAGTGCTTCCCCGGGTACCGGGGAGCTGTTTTTT
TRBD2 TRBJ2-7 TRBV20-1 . CSARNTGTISPLYEQYF TGCAGTGCGAGAAACACCGGGACTATAAGCCCCCTTTACGAGCAGTACTTC
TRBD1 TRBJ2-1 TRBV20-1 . CSAPGTGYYNEQFF TGCAGTGCTCCCGGGACAGGGTACTACAATGAGCAGTTCTTC
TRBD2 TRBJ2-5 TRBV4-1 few CASSQVAGGGETQYF TGCGCCAGCAGCCAAGTTGCGGGGGGCGGGGAGACCCAGTACTTC
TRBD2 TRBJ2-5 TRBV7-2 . CASSASGTSVETQYF TGTGCCAGCAGCGCGTCCGGGACTAGCGTAGAGACCCAGTACTTC
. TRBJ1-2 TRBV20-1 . CSAPSGYSYTF TGCAGTGCTCCCAGCGGGTACAGCTACACCTTC
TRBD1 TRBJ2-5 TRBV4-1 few CASSPPGQGAKETQYF TGCGCCAGCAGCCCTCCAGGACAGGGGGCAAAGGAGACCCAGTACTTC
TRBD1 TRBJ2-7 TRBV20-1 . CSARDDRETYEQYF TGCAGTGCTAGAGATGACAGGGAGACCTACGAGCAGTACTTC
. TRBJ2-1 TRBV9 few CASSVASQGASYNEQFF TGTGCCAGCAGCGTAGCGTCTCAGGGTGCCTCCTACAATGAGCAGTTCTTC
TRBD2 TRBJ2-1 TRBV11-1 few CASSLRRGGQSSYNEQFF TGTGCCAGCAGTCTCCGGCGGGGGGGCCAAAGCTCCTACAATGAGCAGTTCTTC
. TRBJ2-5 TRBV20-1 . CSAEQAQETQYF TGCAGTGCTGAGCAGGCGCAAGAGACCCAGTACTTC
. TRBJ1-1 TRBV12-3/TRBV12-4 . CASSPQGRGVEAFF TGTGCCAGCAGTCCGCAGGGGAGGGGGGTTGAAGCTTTCTTT
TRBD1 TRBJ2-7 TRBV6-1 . CASSPGTGEKVPDPYEQYF TGTGCCAGCAGCCCCGGGACAGGGGAAAAGGTTCCCGATCCCTACGAGCAGTACTTC
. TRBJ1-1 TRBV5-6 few CASTPAGQHTEAFF TGTGCCAGCACCCCAGCGGGCCAGCACACTGAAGCTTTCTTT
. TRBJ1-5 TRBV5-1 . CASSLDLTQPQHF TGCGCCAGCAGCTTGGACCTAACTCAGCCCCAGCATTTT
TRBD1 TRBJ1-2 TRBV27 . CASSASGGPGGYGYTF TGTGCCAGCAGTGCGTCAGGGGGCCCGGGTGGATATGGCTACACCTTC
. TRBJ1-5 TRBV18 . CASSPGVEQPQHF TGTGCCAGCTCACCAGGGGTGGAACAGCCCCAGCATTTT
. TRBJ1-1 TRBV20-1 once CSARDVVSGKTEAFF TGCAGTGCTAGAGACGTCGTATCGGGGAAAACTGAAGCTTTCTTT
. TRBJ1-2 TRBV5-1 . CASSLGTGSNGYTF TGCGCCAGCAGCTTGGGGACCGGATCCAATGGCTACACCTTC
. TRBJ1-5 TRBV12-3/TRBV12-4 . CASSFTGHGNQPQHF TGTGCCAGCAGTTTTACGGGGCACGGCAATCAGCCCCAGCATTTT
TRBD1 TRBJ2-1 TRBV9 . CASSALQGASYNEQFF TGTGCCAGCAGCGCGCTACAGGGGGCCTCCTACAATGAGCAGTTCTTC
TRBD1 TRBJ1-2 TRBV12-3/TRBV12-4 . CASSPRTGDGYTF TGTGCCAGCAGTCCGCGGACAGGGGATGGCTACACCTTC
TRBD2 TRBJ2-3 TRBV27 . CASSILAGGDTQYF TGTGCCAGCAGTATACTAGCGGGGGGGGATACGCAGTATTTT
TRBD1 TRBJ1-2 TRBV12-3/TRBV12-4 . CASSMGQGAGYTF TGTGCCAGCAGCATGGGACAGGGGGCTGGCTACACCTTC
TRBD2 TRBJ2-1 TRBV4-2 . CASSQERTSGGAEQFF TGTGCCAGCAGCCAAGAAAGAACTAGCGGGGGGGCTGAGCAGTTCTTC